The TCR beta chain described here comes from a study of blood T cell repertoires in COVID-19. Study-wide background: Both acute and convalescent COVID-19 samples were obtained from the United States, Italy and Spain.

The assay was immunoSEQ multiplex PCR, and TCRdb's table has in-frame clones only and misses some. The repertoire holds about 140,000 clones, roughly four fifths seen once, with under 2% in the top ten. The V gene's germline CDR1 is LGHDT and CDR2 YNNKEL (reference sequence). V lost 6 bases and J lost 2; bases outside the gene matches: 8. CDR3 length: 15 amino acids. The genes are TRBV3-1 (or the pseudogene TRBV3-2) and TRBJ2-7; 9 bases agree with TRBD1. This receptor was obtained from a woman aged 18-29 years who had been exposed to COVID-19. Sequencing was carried out using PBMCs or T cells enriched from blood (not recorded which). CDR3 protein: CASRLPGQGPYEQYF. Written as DNA, the CDR3 is TGTGCCAGCAGGCTCCCGGGACAGGGACCCTACGAGCAGTACTTC.